These 20 T cell receptor beta chains originate from one sample sequenced in a study of beta chain features in type 1 diabetes. Expressed TCRB transcripts were sequenced after all isolated RNA was converted to cDNA. Libraries were prepared by immunoSEQ multiplex PCR; TCRdb keeps only in-frame clonotypes and omits some of them. The sample contains about 360,000 clones, 10% to 15% of which appear only once. The sequenced material came from naive CD4+ T cells from blood. These receptors were collected from a man between 18 and 35 years old in good health.

Only a few counts were recorded for this clone. The chain's CDR3 is CAWSPGDRGYGYTF. In nucleotides, the CDR3 is TGTGCCTGGAGTCCAGGGGACCGAGGCTATGGCTACACCTTC. This sequence joins TRBV30 and TRBJ1-2; tentatively, D is TRBD1 (6 bases). V was clipped by 2 bases and J by 4 bases, with 14 bases between them. Germline-derived CDR1 and CDR2 are GTSNPN and SVGIG (reference sequence). The CDR3 length is 14 residues.

The CDR3 reads CASSTHRERRANVLTF. The CDR3 coding sequence is TGTGCCAGCAGCACTCACCGGGAAAGACGGGCCAACGTCCTGACTTTC. The V and J genes are TRBV7-9 and TRBJ2-6, with TRBD2 as a possible D gene (5 bases). This CDR3 comprises 16 residues. V dropped 5 bases and J dropped 5 bases, with 16 bases sitting between them. Germline lookup yields CDR1 SEHNR and CDR2 FQNEAQ (reference sequence).

The rearrangement uses TRBV5-6 and TRBJ2-5; D remains unclear. CDR1 SGHDT and CDR2 YYEEEE come from the germline V gene. V lost 1 base, J lost 2 bases, and 9 bases lay in between. The CDR3 length is 14 residues. The CDR3 sequence: CASSLQSVQETQYF. The DNA for the CDR3 is TGTGCCAGCAGCTTGCAATCAGTTCAAGAGACCCAGTACTTC.

The chain recombines TRBV15 with TRBJ2-2; TRBD2 aligns across 10 bases. CDR1 is LNHNV, CDR2 YYDKDF, per germline (reference sequence). Trimming at V came to 5 bases and at J to 4 bases, leaving 10 bases not matched to a gene. There are 17 residues in the CDR3. The CDR3 sequence: CATSSRSGLASTGELFF. For the CDR3, the DNA is TGTGCCACCAGCTCCCGGTCGGGACTAGCGAGCACCGGGGAGCTGTTTTTT.

The CDR3 loop reads CASSIGTGRTQYF. CDR3 nucleotide sequence: TGTGCCAGCAGCATCGGGACAGGCAGGACCCAGTACTTC. The rearrangement uses TRBV7-9 and TRBJ2-5; 8 nucleotides align to TRBD1. The CDR3 is 13 amino acids. The V gene end was trimmed by 5 bases and the J gene end by 7 bases; junction bases not matched to a gene: 6. Germline V gene sequence: CDR1 SEHNR, CDR2 FQNEAQ (reference sequence).

This chain connects TRBV5-1 to TRBJ2-7; TRBD1 matches 11 bases. The ends lost 1 base at V and 5 bases at J; junction bases unmatched: 5. The CDR3 totals 15 residues. CDR1 is SGHRS, CDR2 YFSETQ, per germline. The CDR3 coding sequence is TGCGCCAGCAGCTTGAGGGGGACAGGGGGTAACGAGCAGTACTTC. Protein sequence: CASSLRGTGGNEQYF.

This clone was observed a few times. The V call is TRBV30, the J call TRBJ1-4, with a weak D call TRBD1 (5 bases). The CDR3 totals 12 residues. Per germline, CDR1 GTSNPN and CDR2 SVGIG (reference sequence). V was trimmed by 8 bases and J by 8 bases, leaving 15 bases between them. The CDR3 loop reads CASDSKGEKLFF. The DNA for the CDR3 is TGTGCCAGCGACAGTAAAGGGGAAAAACTGTTTTTT. The complete variable domain, with remaining parts taken from reference TRBV30 and TRBJ1-4, reads SQTIHQWPATLVQPVGSPLSLECTVEGTSNPNLYWYRQAAGRGLQLLFYSVGIGQISSEVPQNLSASRPQDRQFILSSKKLLLSDSGFYLCASDSKGEKLFFGSGTQLSVL.

V and J are TRBV7-2 and TRBJ2-7, with a possible D match to TRBD1 (5 bases). Trimming cost V 5 bases and J 2 bases, with 16 bases left between them. Germline CDR1 is SGHTA and CDR2 is FQGNSA. The CDR3 is 15 amino acids. Here the CDR3 reads CASSQGARSTYEQYF. The CDR3 nucleotides are TGTGCCAGCAGCCAAGGGGCCAGATCCACCTACGAGCAGTACTTC.

This rearrangement joins TRBV18 to TRBJ2-1, with a possible D match to TRBD2 (5 bases). Between the trimmed V and J ends, which lost 0 bases and 5 bases, there was a span of 11 bases. Germline CDR1 and CDR2: KGHSH and LQKENI. CDR3 length: 15 amino acids. For the CDR3, the DNA is TGTGCCAGCTCACCACCAGGGAGCAGAAACAATGAGCAGTTCTTC. It yields the protein CASSPPGSRNNEQFF.

The chain uses TRBV4-2 and TRBJ1-4, with D hard to call. Germline CDR1 is LGHNA and CDR2 is YNFKEQ. The CDR3 is 15 amino acids. V was cut by 4 bases and J by 3 bases, with 12 bases left in between. As DNA, the CDR3 is TGTGCCAGCAGCCCGCGTTCTGCGGCTAATGAAAAACTGTTTTTT. It yields the protein CASSPRSAANEKLFF.

A few counts support this clone. The chain joins TRBV29-1 to TRBJ2-7, with D perhaps matching TRBD2 (6 bases). The CDR3 is made up of 13 amino acids. The V end lost 5 bases, the J end lost 2 bases, and 13 bases lay between the germline ends. From germline, CDR1 is SQVTM and CDR2 ANQGSEA. Written as DNA, the CDR3 is TGCAGCGTTCGTCAGGGAGGCACCTACGAGCAGTACTTC. Protein product: CSVRQGGTYEQYF.

This clone was seen a few times. The chain carries TRBV5-1 and TRBJ1-6, with D uncertain. The CDR3 runs to 15 residues. The V end lost 0 bases, the J end lost 4 bases, and 8 bases lay between the germline ends. Germline CDR1 and CDR2: SGHRS and YFSETQ. The CDR3 region is CASSLGGIYNSPLHF. DNA for the CDR3: TGCGCCAGCAGCTTGGGCGGTATTTATAATTCACCCCTCCACTTT.

The rearrangement links TRBV5-1 to TRBJ2-7, with D perhaps matching TRBD2 (6 bases). The CDR3 consists of 14 residues. Germline lookup yields CDR1 SGHRS and CDR2 YFSETQ. Trimming removed 6 bases from V and 3 bases from J, with 16 bases in between. In nucleotides, the CDR3 is TGCGCCAGCACCTGGGACTTCCGAGACTACGAGCAGTACTTC. Translation gives CASTWDFRDYEQYF.

This clone was counted between two and nine times. This chain links TRBV9 with TRBJ2-7, with D possibly TRBD1 on 6 matching bases. The CDR3 contains 15 residues. V lost 0 bases and J 1 base, leaving 11 bases between the germline ends. Germline CDR1 is SGDLS and CDR2 is YYNGEE. The CDR3 sequence is CASSVAGTQSYEQYF. As DNA, the CDR3 is TGTGCCAGCAGCGTAGCAGGGACACAGTCCTACGAGCAGTACTTC.

The rearrangement links TRBV9 to TRBJ2-1, with 8 bases aligning to TRBD1. The CDR3 is 15 residues long. Germline V gene data show CDR1 as SGDLS and CDR2 as YYNGEE. Unmatched junction bases numbered 5, after V lost 2 bases and J lost 4 bases. CDR3 DNA sequence: TGTGCCAGCAGCGTTGACAGGGGACAATACAATGAGCAGTTCTTC. Translating it yields CASSVDRGQYNEQFF.

J is TRBJ1-5 and V is TRBV19, with a possible D match to TRBD1 (6 bases). Germline V gene sequence: CDR1 LNHDA, CDR2 SQIVND (reference sequence). V gave up 10 bases and J gave up 4 bases, with 14 bases separating them. CDR3 length equals 13 residues. For the CDR3, the DNA is TGTGCCACTGAGGACAGTTTAAATCAGCCCCAGCATTTT. Its protein is CATEDSLNQPQHF. The full variable domain, with the rest looked up from reference TRBV19 and TRBJ1-5, is DGGITQSPKYLFRKEGQNVTLSCEQNLNHDAMYWYRQDPGQGLRLIYYSQIVNDFQKGDIAEGYSVSREKKESFPLTVTSAQKNPTAFYLCATEDSLNQPQHFGDGTRLSIL.

V usage is TRBV2 and J usage is TRBJ1-5, with 7 nucleotides matching TRBD1. The CDR3 totals 14 residues. CDR1 is SNHLY, CDR2 FYNNEI, per germline. The ends lost 4 bases at V and 6 bases at J; junction bases unmatched: 6. The CDR3 nucleotides read TGTGCCAGCAGTGGAGGTAGGGGGCCTCAGCCCCAGCATTTT. Translating gives CASSGGRGPQPQHF.

This clone was seen a few times. The chain carries TRBV28 and TRBJ1-6; weak D call: TRBD1 (5 bases). The germline V gene has CDR1 MDHEN and CDR2 SYDVKM. V dropped 8 bases and J dropped 6 bases, with 8 bases sitting between them. The length of the CDR3 is 12 residues. CDR3 nucleotides: TGTGCCAGCGCCCAGGGTAATTCACCCCTCCACTTT. Its protein product is CASAQGNSPLHF.

This clone was observed a handful of times. The chain carries TRBV5-1 and TRBJ2-7, with D possibly matching TRBD1 (7 bases). Trimming cost V 1 base and J 5 bases, with 13 bases left between them. This CDR3 comprises 14 residues. The germline CDR1 and CDR2 sequences are SGHRS and YFSETQ. The CDR3 coding sequence is TGCGCCAGCAGCTTGTTTAGCAGGGGGGACGAGCAGTACTTC. As protein: CASSLFSRGDEQYF.

This clone was picked up a small number of times. One end of the junction does not line up with germline, which may come from a read error. The chain carries TRBV14 and TRBJ2-1, with 7 bases identical to TRBD1. The CDR3 covers 13 residues. Germline lookup yields CDR1 SGHDN and CDR2 FVKESK. CDR3 loop: CASSQDYSQGVVF. The CDR3 region has the DNA TGTGCCAGCAGCCAAGATTATTCCCAGGGGGTGGTCTTC.